The 8 T cell receptor beta chains given below trace back to one sample, sequenced in a study of shared clonotypes between healthy human individuals (dated by TCRdb to the early 2020s). To prepare the library, the immunoSEQ multiplex PCR assay was applied. The table was pulled from immuneACCESS by TCRdb, which kept in-frame rearrangements only. Such tables lose some clones; where checked, under half of the loss comes from unresolved V genes, and the rest has no known cause. The sample has under 2,500,000 clones on record, 95% of them singletons. Jointly, the top ten make up 0.13% of the sample. The sequenced sample consisted of naive CD4+ T cells sorted from blood. The cell subset or site tag for this specimen amounts to: CD45RA+ positively selected. The receptors here all came from a man younger than 35 in good health.

The chain employs TRBV29-1 and TRBJ2-5; possible D gene TRBD1, 5 bases. Looked up from germline, CDR1 is SQVTM and CDR2 is ANQGSEA. The V gene lost 5 bases and the J gene lost 4 bases, with 8 bases spanning the gap. This CDR3 region has 11 residues. CDR3 sequence reads: CSVRGTETQYF. The CDR3 nucleotides are TGCAGCGTTAGGGGTACAGAGACCCAGTACTTC.

The chain is built from TRBV7-6 and TRBJ1-1; unclear D gene. CDR3 length: 14 residues. The V and J ends lost 7 bases and 4 bases respectively, with 16 bases between them. Germline CDR1 and CDR2: SGHVS and FNYEAQ. The CDR3, as DNA: TGTGCCAGCAAGATAGGTTCGACGGGCACTGAAGCTTTCTTT. This sequence encodes CASKIGSTGTEAFF.

V usage is TRBV5-6 and J usage is TRBJ2-7, with no clear D. CDR1 SGHDT and CDR2 YYEEEE come from the germline V gene. The CDR3 is made up of 12 amino acids. V gave up 4 bases and J gave up 3 bases, with 8 bases separating them. CDR3 sequence (DNA): TGTGCCAGCAGCCCGGACGGCTACGAGCAGTACTTC. Protein product: CASSPDGYEQYF.

The rearrangement uses TRBV9 and TRBJ1-5, with D tentatively TRBD1 (6 bases). With 1 base removed from V and 6 bases from J, the gap between germline ends came to 14 bases. This CDR3 region has 15 residues. Germline CDR1 is SGDLS and CDR2 is YYNGEE. The CDR3 loop reads CASSVTGLPGQPQHF. The CDR3 DNA follows: TGTGCCAGCAGCGTAACAGGGCTACCGGGTCAGCCCCAGCATTTT. The variable domain in full, completed from reference TRBV9 and TRBJ1-5, reads DSGVTQTPKHLITATGQRVTLRCSPRSGDLSVYWYQQSLDQGLQFLIQYYNGEERAKGNILERFSAQQFPDLHSELNLSSLELGDSALYFCASSVTGLPGQPQHFGDGTRLSIL.

The chain recombines TRBV5-4 with TRBJ2-1; D is perhaps TRBD2 (6 bases). Germline CDR1 SGHNT, CDR2 YYREEE (reference sequence). The CDR3 is 15 amino acids. The V end was cut by 3 bases, the J end by 4 bases, with 14 bases between. The CDR3, as DNA: TGTGCCAGCAGCTCCCCAGCGGGTCAGTACAATGAGCAGTTCTTC. It specifies CASSSPAGQYNEQFF.

As to this clone: Distinct nucleotide sequences in the sample also encode this CDR3. The J gene is TRBJ2-7, the V gene TRBV2; 12 nucleotides align to TRBD2. Germline CDR1 is SNHLY and CDR2 is FYNNEI. The CDR3 runs 13 residues. Germline trimming cut 6 bases from V and 7 bases from J; bases unmatched to any gene: 4. CDR3 sequence (DNA): TGTGCCAGCAGACTAGCGGGAGGAAGTGAGCAGTACTTC. Encoded protein: CASRLAGGSEQYF.

The V gene is TRBV5-8, the J gene TRBJ2-5, with D unresolved. This CDR3 has 14 residues. The germline V and J ends were trimmed by 0 bases and 5 bases, with 11 bases remaining between them. In germline, CDR1 is SGHTS, CDR2 YDEGEE. CDR3 nucleotide sequence: TGTGCCAGCAGCTTGGCTATGCTCGGGGAGACCCAGTACTTC. Translated: CASSLAMLGETQYF.

This clone was observed a handful of times. The V call is TRBV30, the J call TRBJ1-6; a weak D match, TRBD1 (5 bases). The length of the CDR3 is 16 residues. V shed 2 bases and J shed 7 bases, with 18 bases lying between them. CDR1 and CDR2 from the germline V gene are GTSNPN and SVGIG (reference sequence). The CDR3 bases are TGTGCCTGGAGTCTTGACAGTGCACGGGCCAATTCACCCCTCCACTTT. Translation gives CAWSLDSARANSPLHF.